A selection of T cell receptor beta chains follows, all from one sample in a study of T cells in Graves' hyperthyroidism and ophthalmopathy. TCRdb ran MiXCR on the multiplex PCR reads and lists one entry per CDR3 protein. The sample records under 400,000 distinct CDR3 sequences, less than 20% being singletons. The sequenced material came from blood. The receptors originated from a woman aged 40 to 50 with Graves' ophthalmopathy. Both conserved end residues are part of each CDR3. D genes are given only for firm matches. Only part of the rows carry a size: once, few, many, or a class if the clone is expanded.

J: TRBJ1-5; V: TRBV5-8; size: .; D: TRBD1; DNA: TGTGCCAGCAGCGACGGACAGGCCCCTAATCAGCCCCAGCATTTT; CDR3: CASSDGQAPNQPQHF
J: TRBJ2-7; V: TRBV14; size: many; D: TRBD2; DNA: TGTGCCAGCAGCCAAGAGTTAGCGGGCACCTACGAGCAGTACTTC; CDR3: CASSQELAGTYEQYF
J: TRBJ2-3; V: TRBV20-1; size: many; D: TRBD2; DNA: TGCAGTGCTCCGCCCGGGCTAGCGGGAGGGCCAGATACGCAGTATTTT; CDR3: CSAPPGLAGGPDTQYF
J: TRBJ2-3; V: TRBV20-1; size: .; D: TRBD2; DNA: TGCAGTGCACGGAGATTGGGTAGCGGGGGGAGCACAGATACGCAGTATTTT; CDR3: CSARRLGSGGSTDTQYF
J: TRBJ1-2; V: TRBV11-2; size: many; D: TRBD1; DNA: TGTGCCAGCAGTCTACAGGGGGCGTCTGGCTACACCTTC; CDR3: CASSLQGASGYTF
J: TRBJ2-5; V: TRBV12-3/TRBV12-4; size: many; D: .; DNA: TGTGCCAGCAGTTTCTGGAGAGAGACCCAGTACTTC; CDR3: CASSFWRETQYF
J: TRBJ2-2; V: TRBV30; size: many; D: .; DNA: TGTGCCTGGAAGAGGGTGGTATCCACCGGGGAGCTGTTTTTT; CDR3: CAWKRVVSTGELFF
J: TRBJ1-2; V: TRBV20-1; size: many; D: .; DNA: TGCAGTGCTAGAGTCGCGGACGGATTCTATGGCTACACCTTC; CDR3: CSARVADGFYGYTF
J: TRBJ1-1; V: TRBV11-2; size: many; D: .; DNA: TGTGCCAGCAGCTTAGATTTACGCCCCACGGACGCTTTCTTT; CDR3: CASSLDLRPTDAFF
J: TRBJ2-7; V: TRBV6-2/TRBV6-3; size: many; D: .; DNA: TGTGCCAGCAGTTACACGCCGAACTCCTACGAGCAGTACTTC; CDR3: CASSYTPNSYEQYF
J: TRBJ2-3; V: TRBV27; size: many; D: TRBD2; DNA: TGTGCCAGCAGTCTCCTTGCGGGAGGTGATACGCAGTATTTT; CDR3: CASSLLAGGDTQYF
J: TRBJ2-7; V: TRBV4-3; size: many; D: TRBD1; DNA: TGCGCCAGCAGCCAAGATGCAGCGTGGGACAGGCCCGACGAGCAGTACTTC; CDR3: CASSQDAAWDRPDEQYF
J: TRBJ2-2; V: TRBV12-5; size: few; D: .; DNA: TGTGCTAGTGGTTTGGCTGCCCTCCGGGTCCCCGGGGAGCTGTTTTTT; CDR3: CASGLAALRVPGELFF
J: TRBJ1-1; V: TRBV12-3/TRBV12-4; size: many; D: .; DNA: TGTGCCAGCAGTTTAGCCGGGAGTGCTGGCACTGAAGCTTTCTTT; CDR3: CASSLAGSAGTEAFF
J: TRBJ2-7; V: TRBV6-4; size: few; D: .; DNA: TGTGCCAGCAGGGACTCTAAGGTCCTAACCTACGAGCAGTACTTC; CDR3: CASRDSKVLTYEQYF
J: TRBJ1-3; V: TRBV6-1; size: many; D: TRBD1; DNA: TGTGCCAGCAGCCGAGGACAGGTCCCTGGAAACACCATATATTTT; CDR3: CASSRGQVPGNTIYF
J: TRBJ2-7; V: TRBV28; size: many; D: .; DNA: TGTGCCAGCAGTCCTGACAGACTTCCCTACGAGCAGTACTTC; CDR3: CASSPDRLPYEQYF
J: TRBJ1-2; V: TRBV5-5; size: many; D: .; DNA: TGTGCCAGCATCCCCGCTACCTATGGCTACACCTTC; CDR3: CASIPATYGYTF
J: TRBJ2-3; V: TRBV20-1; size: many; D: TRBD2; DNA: TGCAGTGCCATGACAGCTAGCGGGATTACAGATACGCAGTATTTT; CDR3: CSAMTASGITDTQYF
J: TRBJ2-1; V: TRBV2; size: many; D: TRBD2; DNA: TGTGCCAGCAGTGAATTCAGCGGGAGGGGTTTCTACAATGAGCAGTTCTTC; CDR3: CASSEFSGRGFYNEQFF
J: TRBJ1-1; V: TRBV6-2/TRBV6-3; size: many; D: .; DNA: TGTGCCAGCAGTTACCGGCCAAGCCACACTGAAGCTTTCTTT; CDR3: CASSYRPSHTEAFF
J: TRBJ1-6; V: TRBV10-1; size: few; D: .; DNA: TGCGCCAGCAGTTTCGGGGGAGAAAATTCACCCCTCCACTTT; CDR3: CASSFGGENSPLHF
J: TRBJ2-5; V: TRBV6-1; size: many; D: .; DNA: TGTGCCAGCACCAACGACCGACAGCTTACCAGGGAGACCCAGTACTTC; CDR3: CASTNDRQLTRETQYF
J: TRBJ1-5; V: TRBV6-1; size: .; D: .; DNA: TGTGCCAGCGGTGTTGGCAGGGGTCAGCCCCAGCATTTT; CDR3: CASGVGRGQPQHF
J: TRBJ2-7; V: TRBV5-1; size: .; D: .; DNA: TGCGCCAGCAGCTGGACAGCCTCCTCCTACGAGCAGTACTTC; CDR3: CASSWTASSYEQYF
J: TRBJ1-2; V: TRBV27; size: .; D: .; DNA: TGTGCCAGCAGTCTATCTTGGGGGGCGGTCTATGGCTACACCTTC; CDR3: CASSLSWGAVYGYTF
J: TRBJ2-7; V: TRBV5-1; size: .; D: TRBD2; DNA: TGCGCCAGCAGCCGGGTCCCCGGGGGGGGGACTAGCGGGATTGTGCAGTACTTC; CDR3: CASSRVPGGGTSGIVQYF
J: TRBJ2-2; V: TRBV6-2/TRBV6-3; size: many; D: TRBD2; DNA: TGTGCCAGCAGTTACGGCCTAGCGGGCACCGGGGAGCTGTTTTTT; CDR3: CASSYGLAGTGELFF
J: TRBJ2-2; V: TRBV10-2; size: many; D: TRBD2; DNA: TGCGCCAGCAGCGTTTTTAGCGGGGTAAACACCGGGGAGCTGTTTTTT; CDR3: CASSVFSGVNTGELFF
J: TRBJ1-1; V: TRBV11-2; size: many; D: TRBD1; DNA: TGTGCCGGCAGGGGGTGGTACGGCACTGAAGCTTTCTTT; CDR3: CAGRGWYGTEAFF
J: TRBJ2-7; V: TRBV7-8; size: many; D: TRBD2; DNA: TGTGCCAGCAGCGAGACAACTAGCGGCTCCTACGAGCAGTACTTC; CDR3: CASSETTSGSYEQYF
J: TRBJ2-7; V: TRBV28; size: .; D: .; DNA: TGTGCCAGCGGTGACGGCGGATGGACGCTCTCCTACGAGCAGTACTTC; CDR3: CASGDGGWTLSYEQYF
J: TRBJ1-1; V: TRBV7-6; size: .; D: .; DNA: TGTGCCAGCAGCTTCCGGGACTCGATGAACACTGAAGCTTTCTTT; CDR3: CASSFRDSMNTEAFF
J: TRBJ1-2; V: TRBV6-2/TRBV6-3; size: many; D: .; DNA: TGTGCCAGCAGTTTCGTAGGACGCCGGGCCCGTGGCTATGGCTACACCTTC; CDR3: CASSFVGRRARGYGYTF
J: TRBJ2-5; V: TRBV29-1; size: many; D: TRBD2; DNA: TGCAGCGTTGAAGGACTAGCGGGAGGGGAGACCCAGTACTTC; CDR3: CSVEGLAGGETQYF
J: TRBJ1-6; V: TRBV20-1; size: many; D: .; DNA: TGCAGTGCTGCCCCAGGGTTTGAGAATTCACCCCTCCACTTT; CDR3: CSAAPGFENSPLHF
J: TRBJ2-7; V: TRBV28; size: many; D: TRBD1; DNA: TGTGCCAGCAGTGCAACGGGACAGGCTGTCTACGAGCAGTACTTC; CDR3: CASSATGQAVYEQYF
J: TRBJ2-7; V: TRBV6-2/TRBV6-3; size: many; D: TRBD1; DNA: TGTGCCAGCAGTTGGACAGGGGGCCAGAACGAGCAGTACTTC; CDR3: CASSWTGGQNEQYF
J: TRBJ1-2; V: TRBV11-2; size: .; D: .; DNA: TGTGCCAGCAGCTTAGGAACTAAAAGGGGCTCAGAGGGGACCTATGGCTACACCTTC; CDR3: CASSLGTKRGSEGTYGYTF
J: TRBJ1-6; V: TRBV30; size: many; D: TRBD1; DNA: TGTGCCTGGAGGGGTGGGACAGGGTTGATTGAATCACCCCTCCACTTT; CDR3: CAWRGGTGLIESPLHF
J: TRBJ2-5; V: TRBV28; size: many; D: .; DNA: TGTGCCAGCAGCGCCCCAGAGACCCAGTACTTC; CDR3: CASSAPETQYF
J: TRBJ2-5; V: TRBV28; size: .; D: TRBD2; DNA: TGTGCCAGCAGTTTAGTAGCGGGAGGGAGAGGAGAGACCCAGTACTTC; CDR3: CASSLVAGGRGETQYF
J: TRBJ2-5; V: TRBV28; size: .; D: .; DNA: TGTGCCAGCACCCCCGCCGCGCTGGAGACCCAGTACTTC; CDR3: CASTPAALETQYF